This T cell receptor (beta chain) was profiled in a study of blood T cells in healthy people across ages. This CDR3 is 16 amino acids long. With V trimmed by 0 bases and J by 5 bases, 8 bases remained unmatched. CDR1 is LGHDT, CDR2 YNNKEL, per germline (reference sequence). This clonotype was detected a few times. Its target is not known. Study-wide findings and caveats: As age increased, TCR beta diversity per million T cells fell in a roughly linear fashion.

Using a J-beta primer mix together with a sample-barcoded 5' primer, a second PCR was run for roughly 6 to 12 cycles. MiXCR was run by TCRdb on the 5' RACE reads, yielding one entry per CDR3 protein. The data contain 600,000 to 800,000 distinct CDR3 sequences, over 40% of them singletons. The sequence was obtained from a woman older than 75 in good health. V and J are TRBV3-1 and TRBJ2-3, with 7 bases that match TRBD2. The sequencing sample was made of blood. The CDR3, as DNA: TGTGCCAGCAGCCAAGAGTTTTGGGGAGGGAAAGATACGCAGTATTTT. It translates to CASSQEFWGGKDTQYF.